This TCR beta chain was observed in a study of CD8 T cells in Susac syndrome. Overall study findings and caveats: The study acknowledged a relatively small number of individuals in its TCR sequencing and HLA analysis.

High-throughput TCR beta sequencing covered peripheral CD8+ and CD4+ T cells. TEMRA cells were FACS-enriched, and CD8+ and CD4+ T cells were isolated negatively. Comment on this clonotype: Its antigen is unidentified.

CDR1 is SNHLY, CDR2 FYNNEI, per germline. The CDR3 runs to 14 residues. V was pared by 10 bases and J by 3 bases, with 5 bases of the junction left unmatched. Random hexamers were used to reverse transcribe about 0.45 to 1 ug of RNA. MiXCR, run by TCRdb on the immunoSEQ multiplex PCR reads, gives a single entry per CDR3 protein. The repertoire holds 71,000 or so distinct CDR3 sequences, 96% seen once, with over 0.09% in the top ten. The gene calls are TRBV2 and TRBJ2-1, with 11 bases that match TRBD2. The sequenced material came from CD4+ T cells from PBMCs. This clonotype originated in a human donor with multiple sclerosis. As DNA, the CDR3 is TGTGCCACCCAACTAGCGGGGGACTACAATGAGCAGTTCTTC. Translation: CATQLAGDYNEQFF.